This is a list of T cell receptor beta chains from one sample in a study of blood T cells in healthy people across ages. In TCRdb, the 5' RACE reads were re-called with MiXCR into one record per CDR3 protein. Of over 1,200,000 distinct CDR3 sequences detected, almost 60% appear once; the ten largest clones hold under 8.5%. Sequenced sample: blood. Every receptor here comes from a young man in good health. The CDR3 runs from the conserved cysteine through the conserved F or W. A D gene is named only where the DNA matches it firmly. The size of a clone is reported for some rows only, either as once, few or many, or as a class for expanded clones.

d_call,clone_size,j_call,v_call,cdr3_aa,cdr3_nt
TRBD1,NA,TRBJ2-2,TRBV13,CASSLGTGGIGELFF,TGTGCCAGCAGCTTAGGGACAGGGGGCATCGGGGAGCTGTTTTTT
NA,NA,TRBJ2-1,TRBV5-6,CASVLGSEQFF,TGTGCCAGCGTGCTGGGGAGTGAGCAGTTCTTC
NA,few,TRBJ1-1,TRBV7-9,CASSMTSGPTEAFF,TGTGCCAGCAGCATGACTTCCGGGCCCACTGAAGCTTTCTTT
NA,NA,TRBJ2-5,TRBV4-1,CASSQDAGAFEQYF,TGCGCCAGCAGCCAAGACGCGGGGGCGTTTGAGCAGTACTTC
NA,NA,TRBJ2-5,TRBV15,CATSPGREETQYF,TGTGCCACCAGCCCTGGACGGGAGGAGACCCAGTACTTC
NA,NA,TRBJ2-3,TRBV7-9,CASSPAPSADTQYF,TGTGCCAGCAGCCCGGCCCCCTCCGCAGATACGCAGTATTTT
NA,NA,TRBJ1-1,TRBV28,CASSLGLNEAFF,TGTGCCAGCAGCCTAGGCCTCAATGAAGCTTTCTTT
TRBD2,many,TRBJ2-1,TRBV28,CASSLFSGSSYNEQFF,TGTGCCAGCAGTTTATTTAGCGGGAGCTCCTACAATGAGCAGTTCTTC
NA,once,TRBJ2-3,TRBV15,CATSRDHSYEDGLQYF,TGTGCCACCAGCAGAGACCATTCCTATGAAGACGGGCTGCAGTATTTT
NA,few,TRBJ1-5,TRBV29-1,CSVEVERQVRRSNQPQHF,TGCAGCGTTGAAGTCGAGAGACAGGTCAGGAGGAGCAATCAGCCCCAGCATTTT
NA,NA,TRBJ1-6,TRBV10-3,CAISALRAGENSPLHF,TGTGCCATCAGTGCGCTTAGGGCGGGAGAGAATTCACCCCTCCACTTT
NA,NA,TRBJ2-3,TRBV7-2,CASSFTPSTRVTDTQYF,TGTGCCAGCAGCTTCACCCCATCGACCAGAGTGACAGATACGCAGTATTTT
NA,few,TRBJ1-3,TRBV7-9,CASSLDGGSGNTIYF,TGTGCCAGCAGTTTAGACGGAGGCTCTGGAAACACCATATATTTT
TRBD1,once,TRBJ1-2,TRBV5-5,CASSRDRGRVYGYTF,TGTGCCAGCAGCCGGGACAGGGGGAGAGTCTATGGCTACACCTTC
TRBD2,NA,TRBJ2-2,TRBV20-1,CSAKRLAEGTGELFF,TGCAGTGCTAAAAGACTAGCTGAGGGGACCGGGGAGCTGTTTTTT
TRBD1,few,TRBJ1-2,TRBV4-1,CASSPRDRGNYGYTF,TGTGCCAGCTCACCTCGGGACAGGGGAAACTATGGCTACACCTTC
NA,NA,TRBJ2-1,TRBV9,CASSDPPEGFREQFF,TGTGCCAGCAGCGACCCCCCTGAGGGATTTCGGGAGCAGTTCTTC
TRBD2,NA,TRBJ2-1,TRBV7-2,CASSLALAVNNEQFF,TGTGCCAGCAGCTTAGCACTAGCGGTTAACAATGAGCAGTTCTTC
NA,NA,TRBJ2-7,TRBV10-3,CAISESVNREQYF,TGTGCCATCAGTGAGTCGGTAAATCGCGAGCAGTACTTC
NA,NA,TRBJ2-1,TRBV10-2,CASSPGPLDERFF,TGCGCCAGTTCGCCGGGGCCTCTCGATGAGCGGTTCTTC
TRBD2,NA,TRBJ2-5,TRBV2,CASSETSGYNEQYF,TGTGCCAGCAGTGAAACTAGCGGGTACAATGAGCAGTACTTC
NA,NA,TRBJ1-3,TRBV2,CASNAVGPRSGNTIYF,TGTGCCAGCAACGCCGTGGGACCCCGGAGTGGAAACACCATATATTTT
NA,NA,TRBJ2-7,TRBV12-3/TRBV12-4,CASSLQGVHDEQYF,TGTGCCAGCAGTTTACAGGGCGTTCATGACGAGCAGTACTTC
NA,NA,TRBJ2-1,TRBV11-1,CASSASGQANYNEQFF,TGTGCCAGCAGCGCGTCAGGGCAGGCGAACTACAATGAGCAGTTCTTC
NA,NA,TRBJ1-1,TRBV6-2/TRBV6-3,CASSYAPTQAYEAFF,TGTGCCAGCAGTTACGCGCCTACTCAGGCTTATGAAGCTTTCTTT
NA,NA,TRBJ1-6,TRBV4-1,CASSQEFDVRGRNSPLHF,TGCGCCAGCAGCCAAGAATTCGACGTGAGGGGTCGTAATTCACCCCTCCACTTT
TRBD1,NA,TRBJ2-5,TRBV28,CASSSLDRGETQYF,TGTGCCAGCAGTTCGCTCGACAGGGGAGAGACCCAGTACTTC
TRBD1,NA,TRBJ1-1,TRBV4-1,CASSQGVHQGVTEAFF,TGCGCCAGCAGCCAGGGGGTACACCAGGGGGTCACTGAAGCTTTCTTT
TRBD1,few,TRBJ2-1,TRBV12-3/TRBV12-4,CASSLVGQGDEQFF,TGTGCCAGCAGTTTAGTTGGACAGGGAGATGAGCAGTTCTTC
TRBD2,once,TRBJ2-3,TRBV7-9,CASSLYEGGPDTQYF,TGTGCCAGCAGCTTATATGAGGGAGGGCCAGATACGCAGTATTTT
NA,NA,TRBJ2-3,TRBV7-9,CASSLAQQTSTDTQYF,TGTGCCAGCAGCTTAGCTCAACAGACTAGCACAGATACGCAGTATTTT
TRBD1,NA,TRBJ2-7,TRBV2,CASSVYGTGNYNEQYF,TGTGCCAGCAGTGTGTATGGGACAGGGAACTACAATGAGCAGTACTTC
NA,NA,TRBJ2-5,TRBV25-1,CASSEGGSQETQYF,TGTGCCAGCAGTGAGGGAGGCAGCCAAGAGACCCAGTACTTC
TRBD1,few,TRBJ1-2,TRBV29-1,CSTGQGGGYTF,TGCAGCACCGGACAGGGAGGTGGCTACACCTTC
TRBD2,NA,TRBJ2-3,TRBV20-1,CSASGTSIDTQYF,TGCAGTGCTAGTGGGACTAGTATAGATACGCAGTATTTT
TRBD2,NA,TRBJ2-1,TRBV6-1,CASSRPDLAGGTNEQFF,TGTGCCAGCAGTCGTCCAGACCTAGCGGGGGGGACTAATGAGCAGTTCTTC
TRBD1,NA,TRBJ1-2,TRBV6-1,CASSESTGPYGYTF,TGTGCCAGCAGTGAATCGACAGGGCCCTATGGCTACACCTTC
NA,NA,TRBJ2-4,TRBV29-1,CSVEWVGKNIQYF,TGCAGCGTTGAATGGGTAGGCAAAAACATTCAGTACTTC
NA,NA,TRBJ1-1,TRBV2,CASRGPAPQGNTEAFF,TGTGCCAGCAGGGGGCCGGCGCCCCAAGGGAACACTGAAGCTTTCTTT
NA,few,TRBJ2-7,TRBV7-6,CASSLEAGPYEQYF,TGTGCCAGCAGCTTAGAGGCCGGACCCTACGAGCAGTACTTC
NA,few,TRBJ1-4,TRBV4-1,CASSQDTGGSNEKLFF,TGCGCCAGCAGCCAAGATACGGGAGGGAGTAATGAAAAACTGTTTTTT
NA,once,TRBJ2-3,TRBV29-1,CSVEENSPDTQYF,TGCAGCGTTGAAGAAAACAGCCCAGATACGCAGTATTTT
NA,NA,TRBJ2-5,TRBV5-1,CASSLGGSYEETQYF,TGCGCCAGCAGCTTGGGTGGCAGTTACGAAGAGACCCAGTACTTC
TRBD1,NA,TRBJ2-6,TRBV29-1,CSDPQGAYSGANVLTF,TGCAGCGACCCACAGGGGGCCTACTCTGGGGCCAACGTCCTGACTTTC
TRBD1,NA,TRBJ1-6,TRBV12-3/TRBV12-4,CASSFDRGWQNSPLHF,TGTGCCAGCAGCTTTGACAGGGGGTGGCAGAATTCACCCCTCCACTTT